This T cell receptor (beta chain) was documented in a study of blood T cell repertoires in COVID-19. Study details: The United States, Italy and Spain supplied acute and convalescent COVID-19 samples. The cDNA or gDNA used as material had been derived from T cells, B-cell-depleted T cells, or PBMCs.

In the original workflow: Reference gene primer amplification gave estimated nucleated cell counts. Profiling relied on immunoSEQ multiplex PCR, and the TCRdb table lists in-frame clones only, not all of them. The DNA was the basis for D and trimming; V, J and clone size are from that table. The table has approximately 100,000 clones, roughly nine tenths seen once. This clone was seen just once. CDR1 SGDLS and CDR2 YYNGEE come from the germline V gene. The ends lost 4 bases at V and 1 base at J; junction bases unmatched: 6. The CDR3 extends over 16 amino acids. The chain combines TRBV9 with TRBJ2-2, with 8 bases matching TRBD1. The sequence derives from a human donor in a cohort sampled during active COVID-19. Specimen: peripheral blood. The chain's CDR3 is CASSISGGLNTGELFF. CDR3 nucleotide sequence: TGTGCCAGCAGCATATCAGGGGGCCTGAACACCGGGGAGCTGTTTTTT.